This is a list of T cell receptor beta chains from one sample in a study of identical twins. TCRdb redid the calling of the 5' RACE reads with MiXCR, one entry per CDR3 protein. Seen here are 500,000 to 550,000 distinct CDR3 sequences, 20% to 25% observed once, and the top ten hold approximately 0.5%. The sample was also reused in another study, on yellow fever vaccine responses in identical twins.

The sample consisted of CD4+ T cells sorted from blood. The receptor set was obtained from a woman aged 18-35 years in good health. CDR3s include the opening cysteine and the closing phenylalanine or tryptophan. D genes are given only for firm matches. Only part of the rows carry a size: once, few, many, or a class if the clone is expanded.

clone size	D gene	V gene	J gene	CDR3 protein	CDR3 DNA
.	TRBD1	TRBV11-2	TRBJ1-6	CASSLGTGVSPLHF	TGTGCCAGCAGCTTAGGGACAGGGGTTTCACCCCTCCACTTT
.	TRBD1	TRBV29-1	TRBJ2-5	CSVQGVGETQYF	TGCAGCGTTCAGGGGGTGGGAGAGACCCAGTACTTC
.	.	TRBV12-3/TRBV12-4	TRBJ2-7	CASSSTTQYEQYF	TGTGCCAGCAGCTCAACTACCCAATACGAGCAGTACTTC
.	.	TRBV6-5	TRBJ1-1	CASSYRGPNTEAFF	TGTGCCAGCAGTTACCGGGGGCCGAACACTGAAGCTTTCTTT
.	.	TRBV25-1	TRBJ1-1	CASRKSMNTEAFF	TGTGCCAGCAGGAAGTCCATGAACACTGAAGCTTTCTTT
few	.	TRBV10-3	TRBJ1-6	CAINEFHNSPLHF	TGTGCCATCAATGAGTTCCATAATTCACCCCTCCACTTT
few	.	TRBV25-1	TRBJ2-2	CASSDSAGWLFF	TGTGCCAGCAGTGACAGTGCAGGGTGGCTGTTTTTT
.	TRBD2	TRBV11-2	TRBJ2-3	CASSAGLAGTTSTDTQYF	TGTGCCAGCAGCGCCGGACTAGCGGGAACAACTAGCACAGATACGCAGTATTTT
.	.	TRBV7-2	TRBJ2-1	CASSLVGGEVDEQFF	TGTGCCAGCAGCTTAGTGGGGGGAGAGGTTGATGAGCAGTTCTTC
few	TRBD1	TRBV12-3/TRBV12-4	TRBJ1-5	CASSLDRAGQPQHF	TGTGCCAGCAGTTTGGACAGGGCGGGCCAGCCCCAGCATTTT
.	TRBD1	TRBV5-1	TRBJ1-4	CASTKMTGGNEKLFF	TGCGCCAGCACCAAAATGACAGGGGGCAACGAAAAACTGTTTTTT
few	.	TRBV20-1	TRBJ1-6	CSARDKGPPLHF	TGCAGTGCTAGAGATAAGGGTCCACCCCTCCACTTT
.	TRBD2	TRBV20-1	TRBJ2-3	CSARLATDTQYF	TGCAGTGCTCGACTAGCGACAGATACGCAGTATTTT
.	TRBD1	TRBV6-1	TRBJ1-6	CASGPHRDRGNSPLHF	TGTGCCAGCGGACCCCACCGGGACAGGGGAAATTCACCCCTCCACTTT
.	TRBD2	TRBV7-3	TRBJ2-1	CASSPQWGGLAGMGEQFF	TGTGCCAGCAGCCCGCAATGGGGGGGACTAGCGGGAATGGGTGAGCAGTTCTTC
few	.	TRBV5-1	TRBJ2-1	CASSLTAVAPNEQFF	TGCGCCAGCAGCTTGACGGCCGTAGCTCCCAATGAGCAGTTCTTC
few	TRBD2	TRBV7-9	TRBJ2-3	CASSLERGLPSTDTQYF	TGTGCCAGCAGCTTAGAGCGGGGCCTTCCTAGCACAGATACGCAGTATTTT
few	.	TRBV20-1	TRBJ2-7	CSATGRSEQYF	TGCAGTGCAACTGGACGATCCGAGCAGTACTTC
.	.	TRBV5-1	TRBJ1-1	CASSLAPRDHTEAFF	TGCGCCAGCAGCTTGGCCCCCAGGGATCACACTGAAGCTTTCTTT
.	.	TRBV28	TRBJ2-5	CASSLRGPGGETQYF	TGTGCCAGCAGTTTGAGGGGGCCAGGAGGGGAGACCCAGTACTTC
many	.	TRBV3-1	TRBJ2-1	CASSQFGGRRFSYNEQFF	TGTGCCAGCAGCCAATTCGGTGGGAGACGTTTTTCCTACAATGAGCAGTTCTTC
few	.	TRBV7-9	TRBJ1-1	CASSTYTGRGTEAFF	TGTGCCAGCAGCACGTACACTGGAAGGGGCACTGAAGCTTTCTTT
few	TRBD2	TRBV4-1	TRBJ2-5	CASSQGEREGETQYF	TGCGCCAGCAGCCAAGGAGAGCGGGAGGGGGAGACCCAGTACTTC
few	.	TRBV12-3/TRBV12-4	TRBJ1-1	CASNNLPNTEAFF	TGTGCCAGCAACAACCTCCCGAACACTGAAGCTTTCTTT
many	.	TRBV3-1	TRBJ2-3	CASSQVGDTQYF	TGTGCCAGCAGCCAAGTGGGAGATACGCAGTATTTT
.	TRBD2	TRBV5-1	TRBJ2-1	CASSPAGGGDEQFF	TGCGCCAGCAGCCCGGCGGGAGGGGGCGATGAGCAGTTCTTC
once	.	TRBV6-1	TRBJ2-7	CASSKALPGSANEQYF	TGTGCCAGCAGTAAGGCTTTACCAGGATCCGCCAACGAGCAGTACTTC
few	TRBD2	TRBV7-9	TRBJ2-5	CASSLFSGVLEETQYF	TGTGCCAGCAGCTTGTTTAGCGGGGTATTAGAGGAGACCCAGTACTTC
few	TRBD2	TRBV6-2/TRBV6-3	TRBJ2-1	CASSYSPLVAGGPGYNEQFF	TGTGCCAGCAGTTACTCCCCTCTGGTAGCGGGAGGGCCTGGTTACAATGAGCAGTTCTTC
few	.	TRBV7-2	TRBJ2-2	CASSLESGATGELFF	TGTGCCAGCAGCTTAGAGAGTGGGGCCACCGGGGAGCTGTTTTTT
.	.	TRBV20-1	TRBJ1-1	CSAGKRDTEAFF	TGCAGTGCTGGCAAACGGGACACTGAAGCTTTCTTT
.	.	TRBV28	TRBJ2-6	CASSFGGLRSGANVLTF	TGTGCCAGCAGTTTCGGGGGGCTCCGCTCTGGGGCCAACGTCCTGACTTTC
.	.	TRBV25-1	TRBJ2-3	CASSEFGRTDTQYF	TGTGCCAGCAGTGAATTCGGCAGAACAGATACGCAGTATTTT
.	TRBD2	TRBV6-4	TRBJ2-4	CASSPEGGSPNIQYF	TGTGCCAGCAGTCCTGAGGGAGGGTCACCTAACATTCAGTACTTC
.	TRBD2	TRBV27	TRBJ2-3	CASSPRGGARADTQYF	TGTGCCAGCAGTCCACGGGGGGGGGCGAGAGCAGATACGCAGTATTTT
.	.	TRBV5-1	TRBJ2-3	CASSLGTRGTDTQYF	TGCGCCAGCAGCTTGGGGACTCGAGGCACAGATACGCAGTATTTT
.	TRBD2	TRBV10-3	TRBJ2-1	CAISSGGARNEQFF	TGTGCCATCAGCTCGGGGGGAGCTCGCAATGAGCAGTTCTTC
.	TRBD2	TRBV6-5	TRBJ2-1	CASSYYGLAVHEQFF	TGTGCCAGCAGTTACTACGGGCTAGCGGTCCATGAGCAGTTCTTC
many	TRBD2	TRBV4-1	TRBJ2-2	CASSHTSGRLGRPGELFF	TGCGCCAGCAGCCACACTAGCGGGAGGCTAGGCCGCCCCGGGGAGCTGTTTTTT
.	.	TRBV18	TRBJ1-4	CASSAGSRSKEKLFF	TGTGCCAGCTCCGCCGGCAGCAGGTCTAAGGAAAAACTGTTTTTT
.	.	TRBV6-2/TRBV6-3	TRBJ2-1	CASRIQGIYNEQFF	TGTGCCAGCAGGATCCAGGGGATCTACAATGAGCAGTTCTTC
few	TRBD1	TRBV5-1	TRBJ1-2	CASSPGQVIGGYTF	TGCGCCAGCAGCCCCGGACAGGTCATTGGCGGCTACACCTTC
few	.	TRBV20-1	TRBJ1-2	CSASRINQGNYGYTF	TGCAGTGCTAGTCGAATTAATCAGGGGAACTATGGCTACACCTTC
.	TRBD2	TRBV27	TRBJ2-7	CAVSPGTRPYEQYF	TGTGCCGTTTCTCCCGGGACTAGACCCTACGAGCAGTACTTC
.	.	TRBV7-9	TRBJ2-2	CASSPRTTGGELFF	TGTGCCAGCAGCCCCCGGACTACCGGCGGGGAGCTGTTTTTT
.	TRBD2	TRBV6-1	TRBJ2-7	CASRKTLAGAYEQYF	TGTGCCAGCAGAAAGACACTAGCGGGAGCCTACGAGCAGTACTTC
few	TRBD2	TRBV4-1	TRBJ2-2	CASATPGTSGGELFF	TGCGCCAGCGCTACGCCAGGGACTAGCGGAGGGGAGCTGTTTTTT
.	TRBD2	TRBV6-6	TRBJ2-3	CASAYAGGKGF	TGTGCCAGCGCCTACGCGGGGGGGAAGGGTTTT
few	.	TRBV2	TRBJ2-4	CASSYGNAIQYF	TGTGCCAGCAGCTACGGTAACGCAATTCAGTACTTC